This T cell receptor (beta chain) stems from a study of blood T cell repertoires in COVID-19. In the study overall: Whether acute or convalescent, the COVID-19 samples came from the United States, Italy and Spain. Sample material is recorded as cDNA or gDNA derived from T cells, B-cell-depleted T cells, or PBMCs.

As processed by the authors: Nucleated cell number was recorded as an estimate derived from reference gene primer amplification. Sequencing used immunoSEQ multiplex PCR; TCRdb keeps in-frame clones, though not all of them. V, J and clone size are taken as reported in that table, and D and trimming were inferred from the DNA itself. The sample includes about 74,000 clones, 70% to 90% of them seen just once. Germline assignment: CDR1 MNHEY and CDR2 SVGAGI. Trimming at V came to 4 bases and at J to 8 bases, leaving 9 bases not matched to a gene. The CDR3 runs 14 residues. The specimen sequenced was peripheral blood. The chain combines TRBV6-5 with TRBJ1-2, with 8 bases aligning to TRBD1. The receptor was isolated from an older man with acute or convalescent COVID-19. Here the CDR3 reads CASSSPIDRGGYTF. The DNA for the CDR3 is TGTGCCAGCAGTTCGCCCATAGACAGGGGCGGCTACACCTTC.